These T cell receptor beta chains were read from a single sample in a study of regulatory T cells in long-lasting Graves disease. TCRdb redid the calling of the multiplex PCR reads with MiXCR, one entry per CDR3 protein. The sample contains around 480,000 distinct CDR3 sequences, about 16% of which appear only once. These data also featured in a second study, about T cells in Graves' hyperthyroidism and ophthalmopathy.

The sequencing here drew on peripheral blood mononuclear cells (PBMCs), taken at new diagnosis, from a patient treated with antithyroid drugs. These receptors all come from a woman aged 40 to 65 with Graves disease. Each CDR3 is given with its conserved first and last residue.

V: TRBV9
J: TRBJ2-3
CDR3: CASSHSGGAKDTQYF

V: TRBV20-1
J: TRBJ2-5
CDR3: CSARGVRVRTQYF

V: TRBV12-3/TRBV12-4
J: TRBJ2-7
CDR3: CASSYAGAPEQYF

V: TRBV2
J: TRBJ1-4
CDR3: CAGSEGGHPKLFF

V: TRBV19
J: TRBJ1-5
CDR3: CASRQGGGTNQPQHF

V: TRBV6-6
J: TRBJ1-1
CDR3: CASSYSGQINTEAFF

V: TRBV6-1
J: TRBJ2-7
CDR3: CASSDAGYPYEQYF

V: TRBV7-2
J: TRBJ2-2
CDR3: CASSTSGGRNTGELFF

V: TRBV20-1
J: TRBJ1-6
CDR3: CSAGQFNSPLHF

V: TRBV28
J: TRBJ2-1
CDR3: CASSPGQSYKEQFF

V: TRBV18
J: TRBJ2-1
CDR3: CASSLSLGTGNEQFF

V: TRBV10-3
J: TRBJ2-7
CDR3: CAISPYSYEQYF

V: TRBV6-1
J: TRBJ1-6
CDR3: CASSPIPSYNSPLHF

V: TRBV12-3/TRBV12-4
J: TRBJ1-1
CDR3: CASNMLNTEAFF

V: TRBV11-2
J: TRBJ1-5
CDR3: CASSAGQGVGQPQHF

V: TRBV20-1
J: TRBJ2-1
CDR3: CSAFGASSSYNEQFF

V: TRBV29-1
J: TRBJ1-2
CDR3: CSGGGDRFYYGYTF

V: TRBV2
J: TRBJ1-4
CDR3: CASTSAGQGVGEKLFF

V: TRBV5-5
J: TRBJ2-7
CDR3: CASSLELAGGPYEQYF